A single sample gave rise to the 10 T cell receptor beta chains below, sequenced in a study of OX40 agonist ivuxolimab in advanced cancers. Data came from immunoSEQ multiplex PCR; TCRdb stores just in-frame clones and leaves some out. The sample records about 28,000 clones, 80% being singletons. The sample consisted of CD4+ or CD8+ T cells sorted from blood, taken in a trial of the OX40 agonist ivuxolimab. The receptors come from an adult with an advanced solid tumor such as melanoma, head and neck, liver or kidney cancer.

The V call is TRBV4-3, the J call TRBJ2-5, with 9 bases that match TRBD1. TRBJ2-7 explains the end of the DNA better; the J call may be wrong. The CDR3 contains 17 residues. Germline V gene data show CDR1 as LGHNA and CDR2 as YSLEER. Here the CDR3 reads CASSQDHRDRGSYEQYF. CDR3 bases: TGCGCCAGCAGCCAAGATCATCGAGACAGGGGGTCCTACGAGCAGTACTTC.

The CDR3 coding sequence is TGTGCCAGCAGCTTCCGAGACAGGGGGGAGACCCAGTACTTC. The encoded protein is CASSFRDRGETQYF. This rearrangement joins TRBV5-8 to TRBJ2-5; 9 bases align to TRBD1. V was clipped by 2 bases and J by 5 bases; unmatched bases: 4. CDR3 length equals 14 residues. Germline V CDR1 and CDR2: SGHTS, YDEGEE.

The chain carries TRBV2 and TRBJ1-2; D might be TRBD1 (6 bases). The CDR3 is made up of 16 amino acids. Germline CDR1 and CDR2: SNHLY and FYNNEI. The V end lost 3 bases, the J end lost 6 bases, and 20 bases lay between the germline ends. CDR3 region: CASSDRGGWSRNGYTF. The CDR3 DNA follows: TGTGCCAGCAGTGATCGAGGGGGTTGGAGTAGGAATGGCTACACCTTC.

There are a few counts of this clone. This chain joins TRBV7-2 and TRBJ2-5; D remains ambiguous. Trimming shortened V by 1 base and J by 5 bases, and 5 bases separated the two germline ends. CDR1 is SGHTA and CDR2 is FQGNSA in the germline V gene. The length of the CDR3 is 12 residues. DNA for the CDR3: TGTGCCAGCAGCTTAGGGGCGGAGACCCAGTACTTC. The encoded protein is CASSLGAETQYF.

The chain is built from TRBV5-4 and TRBJ2-7; D gene uncertain. The V end lost 1 base, the J end lost 0 bases, and 11 bases lay between the germline ends. The CDR3 loop spans 15 amino acids. The germline gives CDR1 SGHNT, CDR2 YYREEE (reference sequence). CDR3 in amino acids: CASSLSLGSSYEQYF. The CDR3 DNA reads TGTGCCAGCAGCTTGTCGTTAGGCAGCTCCTACGAGCAGTACTTC.

The rearrangement joins TRBV30 to TRBJ1-2, with D maybe TRBD1 (6 bases). CDR1 and CDR2 (germline): GTSNPN, SVGIG (reference sequence). V lost 3 bases and J lost 1, with 15 bases in between. The CDR3 is made up of 15 amino acids. Here the CDR3 DNA reads TGTGCCTGGAGGGACCCCGGGACACATAACTATGGCTACACCTTC. Its protein product is CAWRDPGTHNYGYTF.

The rearrangement links TRBV7-9 to TRBJ1-4; tentatively, D is TRBD1 (6 bases). Germline V gives CDR1 SEHNR, CDR2 FQNEAQ (reference sequence). V dropped 1 base and J dropped 8 bases, with 11 bases sitting between them. The length of the CDR3 is 14 residues. CDR3 protein: CASSLGVGGEKLFF. The CDR3 nucleotides read TGTGCCAGCAGCTTAGGGGTCGGGGGCGAAAAACTGTTTTTT.

This chain uses TRBV7-3 with TRBJ2-3; possible D gene TRBD2, 5 bases. Deletions cut 4 bases from V and 6 bases from J, with 8 bases between. From germline, CDR1 is SGHTA and CDR2 FQGTGA. The CDR3 has 12 residues. CDR3 region: CASSSGEDTQYF. CDR3 in DNA: TGTGCCAGCAGCTCCGGGGAGGATACGCAGTATTTT.

The rearrangement uses TRBV19 and TRBJ1-6; TRBD1 agrees at 8 bases. Trimming cost V 7 bases and J 10 bases; bases outside gene matches: 6. This CDR3 comprises 13 residues. Per the germline V gene, CDR1 is LNHDA and CDR2 is SQIVND (reference sequence). The CDR3 region is CASTPGGRSPLHF. In DNA, the CDR3 is TGTGCCAGTACCCCAGGGGGCAGGTCACCCCTCCACTTT.

This chain links TRBV4-2 with TRBJ2-7; TRBD1 aligns across 8 bases. The CDR3 has 15 residues. The germline V gene encodes CDR1 LGHNA and CDR2 YNFKEQ. V shed 5 bases, J shed 5 bases, and the junction held 11 bases outside the gene matches. CDR3 sequence reads: CASSLRTGSFDEQYF. CDR3 in DNA: TGTGCCAGCAGCTTAAGGACAGGGTCATTCGACGAGCAGTACTTC.